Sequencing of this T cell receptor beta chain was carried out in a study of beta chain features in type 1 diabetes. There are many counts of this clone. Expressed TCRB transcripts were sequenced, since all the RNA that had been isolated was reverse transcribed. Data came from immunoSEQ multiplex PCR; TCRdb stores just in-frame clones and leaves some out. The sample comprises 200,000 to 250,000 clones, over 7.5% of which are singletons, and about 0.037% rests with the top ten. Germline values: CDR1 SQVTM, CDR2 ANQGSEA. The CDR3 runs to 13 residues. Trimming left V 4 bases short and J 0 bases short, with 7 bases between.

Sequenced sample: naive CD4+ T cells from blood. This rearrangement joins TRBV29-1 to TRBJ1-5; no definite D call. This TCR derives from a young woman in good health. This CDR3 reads CSVGEYSNQPQHF. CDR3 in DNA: TGCAGCGTTGGGGAGTATAGCAATCAGCCCCAGCATTTT.